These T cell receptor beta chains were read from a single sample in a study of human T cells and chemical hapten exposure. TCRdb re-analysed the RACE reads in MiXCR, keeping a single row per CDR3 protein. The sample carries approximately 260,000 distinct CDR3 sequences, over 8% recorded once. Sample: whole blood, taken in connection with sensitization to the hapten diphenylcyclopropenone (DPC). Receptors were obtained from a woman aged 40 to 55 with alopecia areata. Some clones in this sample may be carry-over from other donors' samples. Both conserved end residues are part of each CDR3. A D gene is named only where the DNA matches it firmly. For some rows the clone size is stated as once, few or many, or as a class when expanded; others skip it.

CDR3: CASRPETSPYEQYF
DNA: TGTGCCAGCAGGCCGGAGACCTCCCCCTACGAGCAGTACTTC
D: -
J: TRBJ2-7
size: -
length: 14
V: TRBV12-3/TRBV12-4

CDR3: CASSLIGFGSPLHF
DNA: TGTGCCAGCAGTTTAATAGGGTTTGGTTCACCCCTCCACTTT
D: -
J: TRBJ1-6
size: many
length: 14
V: TRBV28

CDR3: CASSLGQGFHEQYF
DNA: TGCGCCAGCAGCTTGGGACAGGGGTTCCACGAGCAGTACTTC
D: TRBD1
J: TRBJ2-7
size: few
length: 14
V: TRBV5-1

CDR3: CASSFIGTAVETQYF
DNA: TGTGCCAGCAGCTTCATCGGGACAGCTGTCGAGACCCAGTACTTC
D: TRBD1
J: TRBJ2-5
size: -
length: 15
V: TRBV11-2

CDR3: CASSQSALASGANVLTF
DNA: TGCGCCAGCAGCCAAAGTGCCCTTGCGTCTGGGGCCAACGTCCTGACTTTC
D: -
J: TRBJ2-6
size: -
length: 17
V: TRBV4-3

CDR3: CSAREGGITYEQYF
DNA: TGCAGTGCTAGAGAGGGCGGGATTACCTACGAGCAGTACTTC
D: -
J: TRBJ2-7
size: few
length: 14
V: TRBV20-1

CDR3: CAWKDGGAYEQYF
DNA: TGTGCCTGGAAGGACGGGGGGGCGTACGAGCAGTACTTC
D: TRBD2
J: TRBJ2-7
size: -
length: 13
V: TRBV30

CDR3: CASSEALFGDLAKNIQYF
DNA: TGTGCCAGCAGTGAAGCGCTTTTTGGGGATTTAGCCAAAAACATTCAGTACTTC
D: -
J: TRBJ2-4
size: many
length: 18
V: TRBV2

CDR3: CATSESGTGGYNEQFF
DNA: TGTGCCACCAGTGAATCCGGGACAGGGGGCTACAATGAGCAGTTCTTC
D: TRBD1
J: TRBJ2-1
size: few
length: 16
V: TRBV24-1

CDR3: CASSYSPGQAEQFF
DNA: TGTGCCAGCAGTTACTCCCCGGGACAGGCCGAGCAGTTCTTC
D: TRBD1
J: TRBJ2-1
size: many
length: 14
V: TRBV6-5

CDR3: CASSLSGGASYEQYF
DNA: TGTGCCAGCAGCCTTAGCGGGGGGGCCTCCTACGAGCAGTACTTC
D: TRBD2
J: TRBJ2-7
size: -
length: 15
V: TRBV11-2

CDR3: CASSYSIGGVGYTQYF
DNA: TGTGCCAGCAGTTACTCGATAGGAGGGGTAGGGTATACGCAGTATTTT
D: -
J: TRBJ2-3
size: -
length: 16
V: TRBV6-5

CDR3: CASSLGRRYEQYF
DNA: TGTGCCAGCAGCTTGGGAAGACGCTACGAGCAGTACTTC
D: -
J: TRBJ2-7
size: few
length: 13
V: TRBV5-8

CDR3: CSVGRGYFATEAFF
DNA: TGCAGCGTTGGGAGGGGATATTTTGCCACTGAAGCTTTCTTT
D: -
J: TRBJ1-1
size: -
length: 14
V: TRBV29-1

CDR3: CASTEQGIEAFF
DNA: TGTGCCAGCACCGAACAGGGTATTGAAGCTTTCTTT
D: -
J: TRBJ1-1
size: -
length: 12
V: TRBV6-2/TRBV6-3

CDR3: CASSMRTGGSTDTQYF
DNA: TGTGCCAGCAGTATGCGGACAGGGGGTAGCACAGATACGCAGTATTTT
D: TRBD1
J: TRBJ2-3
size: few
length: 16
V: TRBV27

CDR3: CSVSGSYQETQYF
DNA: TGCAGCGTGTCAGGGAGCTACCAAGAGACCCAGTACTTC
D: -
J: TRBJ2-5
size: many
length: 13
V: TRBV29-1

CDR3: CASRPGQGRAFF
DNA: TGTGCCAGCAGACCGGGACAGGGGAGGGCTTTCTTT
D: TRBD1
J: TRBJ1-1
size: few
length: 12
V: TRBV16

CDR3: CASSLSAGTHHNEQFF
DNA: TGTGCCAGCAGCTTGTCAGCAGGGACCCACCACAATGAGCAGTTCTTC
D: -
J: TRBJ2-1
size: many
length: 16
V: TRBV5-5

CDR3: CASSLAGRGKTQYF
DNA: TGTGCCAGCAGCCTTGCAGGGAGAGGAAAGACCCAGTACTTC
D: -
J: TRBJ2-5
size: many
length: 14
V: TRBV7-2

CDR3: CASSQVVRYTEAFF
DNA: TGCGCCAGCAGCCAAGTCGTTCGGTACACTGAAGCTTTCTTT
D: -
J: TRBJ1-1
size: -
length: 14
V: TRBV4-1

CDR3: CASMSGVTSGRVNEQFF
DNA: TGTGCCAGCATGTCAGGGGTGACTAGCGGGAGAGTGAATGAGCAGTTCTTC
D: TRBD2
J: TRBJ2-1
size: few
length: 17
V: TRBV28

CDR3: CASSFGTFGGPDTQYF
DNA: TGTGCCAGCAGTTTCGGGACTTTCGGCGGCCCAGATACGCAGTATTTT
D: -
J: TRBJ2-3
size: -
length: 16
V: TRBV27

CDR3: CSVGRDRLFDTEAFF
DNA: TGCAGCGTTGGGAGGGACAGACTTTTTGACACTGAAGCTTTCTTT
D: TRBD1
J: TRBJ1-1
size: -
length: 15
V: TRBV29-1

CDR3: CASSLDRTGELFF
DNA: TGTGCCAGCAGCTTGGATCGAACCGGGGAGCTGTTTTTT
D: -
J: TRBJ2-2
size: -
length: 13
V: TRBV13

CDR3: CASSVREDNNSPLHF
DNA: TGCGCCAGCAGCGTCCGGGAAGACAATAATTCACCCCTCCACTTT
D: -
J: TRBJ1-6
size: few
length: 15
V: TRBV5-1

CDR3: CAIKWTSGSIVGEQFF
DNA: TGTGCCATCAAATGGACTAGCGGGAGTATAGTTGGTGAGCAGTTCTTC
D: TRBD2
J: TRBJ2-1
size: few
length: 16
V: TRBV10-3

CDR3: CSAEPASGSSADSTDTQYF
DNA: TGCAGTGCCGAGCCGGCTAGCGGGAGTAGTGCGGATAGCACAGATACGCAGTATTTT
D: TRBD2
J: TRBJ2-3
size: -
length: 19
V: TRBV20-1

CDR3: CASRKGDTEAFF
DNA: TGTGCCAGCAGGAAGGGGGACACTGAAGCTTTCTTT
D: -
J: TRBJ1-1
size: many
length: 12
V: TRBV7-3

CDR3: CASSTGFAGNTIYF
DNA: TGTGCCAGCAGCACAGGGTTCGCTGGAAACACCATATATTTT
D: -
J: TRBJ1-3
size: few
length: 14
V: TRBV7-9

CDR3: CASSDSGGEAFF
DNA: TGTGCCAGCAGTGACTCCGGCGGCGAGGCTTTCTTT
D: -
J: TRBJ1-1
size: few
length: 12
V: TRBV6-4

CDR3: CASSVAGFLNSLVNEQFF
DNA: TGTGCCAGCAGTGTCGCGGGCTTTTTGAACTCCCTGGTAAATGAGCAGTTCTTC
D: -
J: TRBJ2-1
size: few
length: 18
V: TRBV2

CDR3: CASSPRNNEQFF
DNA: TGTGCCAGCAGTCCTCGGAACAATGAGCAGTTCTTC
D: -
J: TRBJ2-1
size: -
length: 12
V: TRBV6-1

CDR3: CASSVAGGSTYEQYF
DNA: TGTGCCAGCAGCGTAGCGGGAGGGTCCACCTACGAGCAGTACTTC
D: TRBD2
J: TRBJ2-7
size: -
length: 15
V: TRBV9

CDR3: CASSVRQGIFPEQYF
DNA: TGTGCCAGCAGCGTTCGACAGGGAATCTTTCCCGAGCAGTACTTC
D: TRBD1
J: TRBJ2-7
size: few
length: 15
V: TRBV16

CDR3: CASSQVATSGRVRDNEQFF
DNA: TGCGCCAGCAGCCAAGTTGCGACTAGCGGGAGGGTTCGGGACAATGAGCAGTTCTTC
D: TRBD2
J: TRBJ2-1
size: few
length: 19
V: TRBV4-3

CDR3: CASSLDGSTNTGELFF
DNA: TGCGCCAGCAGCTTGGATGGGAGTACCAACACCGGGGAGCTGTTTTTT
D: -
J: TRBJ2-2
size: once
length: 16
V: TRBV5-1

CDR3: CASSSGRVYEQFF
DNA: TGTGCCAGCAGTTCAGGGAGGGTGTATGAGCAGTTCTTC
D: TRBD2
J: TRBJ2-1
size: -
length: 13
V: TRBV28

CDR3: CASSPGDRFYGYTF
DNA: TGTGCCAGCAGTCCAGGGGACAGATTCTATGGCTACACCTTC
D: TRBD1
J: TRBJ1-2
size: -
length: 14
V: TRBV12-3/TRBV12-4

CDR3: CASSPSPQWGEQFF
DNA: TGCGCCAGCAGCCCCAGTCCCCAGTGGGGTGAGCAGTTCTTC
D: -
J: TRBJ2-1
size: many
length: 14
V: TRBV4-3

CDR3: CASSEWDRSSYNSPLHF
DNA: TGTGCCAGCAGTGAATGGGACAGGAGCTCCTATAATTCACCCCTCCACTTT
D: TRBD1
J: TRBJ1-6
size: few
length: 17
V: TRBV25-1

CDR3: CASSLIGGRGYQYF
DNA: TGTGCCAGCAGTTTAATCGGTGGCAGGGGCTATCAGTACTTC
D: -
J: TRBJ2-4
size: -
length: 14
V: TRBV27

CDR3: CASSFSLGQGASGNTIYF
DNA: TGTGCCAGCAGTTTTTCATTAGGACAGGGGGCATCTGGAAACACCATATATTTT
D: TRBD1
J: TRBJ1-3
size: few
length: 18
V: TRBV28

CDR3: CASSGRRAAFF
DNA: TGTGCCAGCAGTGGGCGGCGGGCGGCTTTCTTT
D: -
J: TRBJ1-1
size: few
length: 11
V: TRBV25-1

CDR3: CASRPAVQQGTDTQYF
DNA: TGTGCCAGCAGACCCGCTGTTCAACAGGGGACAGATACGCAGTATTTT
D: TRBD1
J: TRBJ2-3
size: few
length: 16
V: TRBV6-2/TRBV6-3

CDR3: CSAQGLAGDEQFF
DNA: TGCAGCGCCCAGGGACTAGCGGGAGATGAGCAGTTCTTC
D: TRBD2
J: TRBJ2-1
size: few
length: 13
V: TRBV29-1

CDR3: CASSVQQSSGNTIYF
DNA: TGTGCCAGCAGCGTACAACAGAGCTCTGGAAACACCATATATTTT
D: -
J: TRBJ1-3
size: -
length: 15
V: TRBV9

CDR3: CASSLAGQGSGIQYF
DNA: TGTGCCAGCAGCTTAGCCGGACAGGGATCCGGCATTCAGTACTTC
D: TRBD1
J: TRBJ2-4
size: -
length: 15
V: TRBV7-2

CDR3: CASSESTSGNEQFF
DNA: TGTGCCAGCAGTGAAAGCACTAGCGGGAATGAGCAGTTCTTC
D: TRBD2
J: TRBJ2-1
size: medium-sized
length: 14
V: TRBV2

CDR3: CASSLSRDRFLLTGETQYF
DNA: TGTGCCAGCAGTCTATCCCGGGACAGGTTCCTTTTGACCGGAGAGACCCAGTACTTC
D: TRBD1
J: TRBJ2-5
size: many
length: 19
V: TRBV27

CDR3: CSVFLGQGETQYF
DNA: TGCAGCGTCTTCTTGGGACAGGGAGAGACCCAGTACTTC
D: TRBD1
J: TRBJ2-5
size: -
length: 13
V: TRBV29-1

CDR3: CSVRTDTQYF
DNA: TGCAGCGTTCGGACAGATACGCAGTATTTT
D: -
J: TRBJ2-3
size: many
length: 10
V: TRBV29-1

CDR3: CASSYPVEQYF
DNA: TGTGCCAGCAGTTACCCCGTGGAGCAGTACTTC
D: -
J: TRBJ2-7
size: many
length: 11
V: TRBV6-2/TRBV6-3

CDR3: CASSPQAENTIYF
DNA: TGTGCCAGCAGCCCGCAAGCGGAAAACACCATATATTTT
D: -
J: TRBJ1-3
size: -
length: 13
V: TRBV7-2

CDR3: CASSRVDGEGADTQYF
DNA: TGTGCCAGCAGCCGAGTAGACGGTGAGGGCGCAGATACGCAGTATTTT
D: -
J: TRBJ2-3
size: few
length: 16
V: TRBV5-4

CDR3: CASSLRTGGHGYTF
DNA: TGTGCCAGCAGCTTACGGACAGGGGGCCATGGCTACACCTTC
D: TRBD1
J: TRBJ1-2
size: few
length: 14
V: TRBV7-9

CDR3: CASSGIGPGNTIYF
DNA: TGTGCCAGCAGTGGGATCGGTCCTGGAAACACCATATATTTT
D: -
J: TRBJ1-3
size: -
length: 14
V: TRBV28

CDR3: CASSFGQVQETQYF
DNA: TGTGCCAGCAGTTTTGGGCAGGTTCAAGAGACCCAGTACTTC
D: -
J: TRBJ2-5
size: many
length: 14
V: TRBV12-3/TRBV12-4

CDR3: CASSQRASGANVLTF
DNA: TGCGCCAGCAGCCAGAGGGCCTCTGGGGCCAACGTCCTGACTTTC
D: -
J: TRBJ2-6
size: many
length: 15
V: TRBV4-3

CDR3: CASSEYWTGENTGELFF
DNA: TGTGCCAGCAGTGAATACTGGACAGGGGAGAACACCGGGGAGCTGTTTTTT
D: TRBD1
J: TRBJ2-2
size: few
length: 17
V: TRBV6-4